The rows below give T cell receptor beta chains drawn from one sample of a study of sequential checkpoint blockade in melanoma. TCRdb keeps only in-frame clones here, not all; method: immunoSEQ multiplex PCR. The sample contains some 2,000 clones, roughly a fifth of which appear only once. The material was tumor tissue (inferred from file names), obtained from a patient given nivolumab and ipilimumab in sequence. The source is a human donor with melanoma. Each CDR3 is given with its conserved first and last residue. Each record gives: V gene, clone size, J gene, D gene, CDR3 DNA, CDR3 protein. The D gene is left open where the match is weak. Only part of the rows carry a size: once, few, many, or a class if the clone is expanded.

TRBV9	many	TRBJ2-3	-	TGTGCCAGCAGCATCAGCTACACAGATACGCAGTATTTT	CASSISYTDTQYF
TRBV11-3	many	TRBJ2-7	-	TGTGCCAGCAGCTACCGACCAGCCCCCTACGAGCAGTACTTC	CASSYRPAPYEQYF
TRBV11-3	many	TRBJ1-6	-	TGTGCCAGCAGCCCGCGGGCCGATAATTCACCCCTCCACTTT	CASSPRADNSPLHF
TRBV6-7	-	TRBJ1-5	-	TGTGCCAGCAGTTACCGGCGTTTTGGCAATCAGCCCCAGCATTTT	CASSYRRFGNQPQHF
TRBV12-5	-	TRBJ2-7	-	TGTGCCACCGCTAGAGGACCGTCCTACGAGCAGTACTTC	CATARGPSYEQYF
TRBV4-1	medium-sized	TRBJ2-7	-	TGCGCCAGCAGCCAAGAATCCTCCGGGGAGCAGTACTTC	CASSQESSGEQYF
TRBV6-8	-	TRBJ2-2	-	TGTGCCAACTCCCCGGGCCACACCGGGGAGCTGTTTTTT	CANSPGHTGELFF
TRBV4-1	-	TRBJ1-4	-	TGCGCCAGCAGCCAAGCAGCTTTTGGATCGTTGACTAATGAAAAACTGTTTTTT	CASSQAAFGSLTNEKLFF
TRBV12-5	-	TRBJ2-5	-	TGTGCTAGTGGTGATAACCAAGAGACCCAGTACTTC	CASGDNQETQYF
TRBV6-8	few	TRBJ2-7	TRBD2	TGTGCCAGCAGTTGGGAGGGGAGCTACGAGCAGTACTTC	CASSWEGSYEQYF
TRBV28	-	TRBJ2-1	-	TGTGCCAGCAGTTCGGGACGTTCCCCTTTCGTTGGGTACAATGAGCAGTTCTTC	CASSSGRSPFVGYNEQFF
TRBV19	-	TRBJ1-5	-	TGTGCCAGTAGCCCCCAAGCCGGTTTTATGGAGCCCCAGCATTTT	CASSPQAGFMEPQHF
TRBV28	few	TRBJ2-2	TRBD1	TGTGCCAGCAGTTTATTCGTCGGGACAGGGACCGGGGAGCTGTTTTTT	CASSLFVGTGTGELFF
TRBV11-3	large	TRBJ2-1	TRBD2	TGTGCCAGCAGCCTAGGACTAGCGGGGGACAATGAGCAGTTCTTC	CASSLGLAGDNEQFF
TRBV6-8	many	TRBJ2-3	TRBD1	TGTGCCAGCACGGGACAGCCCACAGATACGCAGTATTTT	CASTGQPTDTQYF
TRBV12-5	-	TRBJ2-7	-	TGTGCCAGCTCAGGGGTCTACGAGCAGTACTTC	CASSGVYEQYF
TRBV4-1	few	TRBJ2-2	TRBD1	TGCGCCAGCAGCCAAGAGCCGGACAGGGGGACCGGGGAGCTGTTTTTT	CASSQEPDRGTGELFF
TRBV28	few	TRBJ2-5	-	TGTGCCAGCAGTCGCCCAGGGACGGGCTATATGACCCAGTACTTC	CASSRPGTGYMTQYF
TRBV28	few	TRBJ2-7	TRBD1	TGTGCCAGCAACCAAAGAGGGGGACAGCCTAAGCACGAGCAGTACTTC	CASNQRGGQPKHEQYF
TRBV19	-	TRBJ2-3	TRBD2	TGTGCCAGTAGTACCGGACTAGCGGGAACAGATACGCAGTATTTT	CASSTGLAGTDTQYF
TRBV6-8	few	TRBJ2-7	-	TGTGCCAGCACCATCTCGAGCGGAGCCTACGAGCAGTACTTC	CASTISSGAYEQYF
TRBV11-3	many	TRBJ2-3	-	TGTGCCAGCAGCGGTATCGACGGGATTAGTAGCACAGATACGCAGTATTTT	CASSGIDGISSTDTQYF
TRBV9	-	TRBJ1-1	-	TGTGCCAGCAGCCAAGAACCTAAGTCTGAAGCTTTCTTT	CASSQEPKSEAFF
TRBV30	few	TRBJ2-7	TRBD2	TGTGCCTGGAGTGTACGCGGGAGCGAGCAGTACTTC	CAWSVRGSEQYF
TRBV11-3	many	TRBJ2-1	TRBD2	TGTGCCAGCAGCTCCCCACTAGCGGGAGTAAGAGCGGATGAGCAGTTCTTC	CASSSPLAGVRADEQFF
TRBV6-8	medium-sized	TRBJ2-7	-	TGTGCCAGCAGTGATAGTGGGACTCTCAACTACGAGCAGTACTTC	CASSDSGTLNYEQYF
TRBV28	few	TRBJ2-1	-	TGTGCCAGCAGCTCCTTCTCGGGGGTGCGCAATGAGCAGTTCTTC	CASSSFSGVRNEQFF
TRBV11-3	-	TRBJ2-2	TRBD2	TGTGCCAGCAGCTTTGTAGCGGGGCTCGACACCGGGGAGCTGTTTTTT	CASSFVAGLDTGELFF
TRBV4-1	many	TRBJ2-5	-	TGCGCCAGCAGCCAAGATAGGTCTGGAGAGACCCAGTACTTC	CASSQDRSGETQYF
TRBV5-1	-	TRBJ1-1	TRBD1	TGCGCCAGCAGCATCGACAGGGTCGGGACTGAAGCTTTCTTT	CASSIDRVGTEAFF
TRBV19	once	TRBJ2-3	TRBD1	TGTGCCGGGGGGACAGGGGGCACAGATACGCAGTATTTT	CAGGTGGTDTQYF
TRBV19	-	TRBJ2-3	TRBD1	TGTGCCAGTAGTAGCACAGGGGGCCCAGTTACAGATACGCAGTATTTT	CASSSTGGPVTDTQYF
TRBV12-2	-	TRBJ1-5	-	TGTGCCGGGAGACGGACGGACGGACATGGTCAGCCCCAGCATTTT	CAGRRTDGHGQPQHF
TRBV6-8	medium-sized	TRBJ1-2	-	TGTGCCAGCAGTTTCGAAGAATATGGCTACACCTTC	CASSFEEYGYTF
TRBV19	-	TRBJ2-7	TRBD2	TGTGCCAGTACTATCGCGGGAGGGCCGGAAGAGCAGTACTTC	CASTIAGGPEEQYF
TRBV4-1	medium-sized	TRBJ2-5	-	TGCGCCAGCAGCCAGGGAGTAACAGTAAACGGGGAGACCCAGTACTTC	CASSQGVTVNGETQYF
TRBV6-8	-	TRBJ1-1	TRBD1	TGTGCCAGCAGTCGAACAGGGGCCTTTGAAGCTTTCTTT	CASSRTGAFEAFF
TRBV7-2	many	TRBJ1-2	-	TGTGCCAGCAGCTTTGACACGAAGGGTGGCTACACCTTC	CASSFDTKGGYTF